These 27 T cell receptor beta chains were all obtained from the same sample, sequenced in a study of T cell responses to AZD1222 COVID-19 vaccine. Using immunoSEQ multiplex PCR, the repertoire was profiled, and TCRdb retains in-frame clones only, with some absent. The sample carries fewer than 90,000 clones, about 88% recorded once. The sample consisted of peripheral blood, taken 28 days after the second AZD1222 dose. Receptors were obtained from an adult who received the AZD1222 COVID-19 vaccine.

V gene TRBV9 combines with J gene TRBJ2-2, with 11 bases matching TRBD1. This CDR3 spans 15 amino acids. The junction had 1 base not matched to a gene; V was cut back by 2 bases and J by 4 bases. Germline CDR1 and CDR2: SGDLS and YYNGEE. The CDR3 spells CASSVGTGGTGELFF. The CDR3, as DNA: TGTGCCAGCAGCGTCGGGACAGGGGGCACCGGGGAGCTGTTTTTT.

The table lists this clone with a count of one. The chain employs TRBV6-6 and TRBJ2-7, with D hard to call. Germline assignment: CDR1 MNHNY and CDR2 SVGAGI (reference sequence). Trimming cost V 2 bases and J 3 bases, with 11 bases left between them. The CDR3 totals 14 residues. The CDR3 bases are TGTGCCAGCAGTTACCAGAGTACATACTACGAGCAGTACTTC. This codes for CASSYQSTYYEQYF.

This clone was seen more than once but under ten times. The chain carries TRBV30 and TRBJ2-3, with TRBD1 matching over 7 bases. The germline V gene encodes CDR1 GTSNPN and CDR2 SVGIG (reference sequence). Trimming at V came to 5 bases and at J to 5 bases, leaving 10 bases not matched to a gene. The CDR3 consists of 14 residues. CDR3 DNA sequence: TGTGCCTGGGGTGGACAGGTGCCCCAAGATACGCAGTATTTT. Its translation is CAWGGQVPQDTQYF.

This sequence joins TRBV7-9 and TRBJ2-3, with no clear D. The V end was cut by 3 bases, the J end by 0 bases, with 4 bases between. Germline assignment: CDR1 SEHNR and CDR2 FQNEAQ (reference sequence). CDR3 length: 13 amino acids. The CDR3 here is CASSFPSTDTQYF. Here the CDR3 DNA reads TGTGCCAGCAGCTTTCCTAGCACAGATACGCAGTATTTT.

The chain joins TRBV29-1 to TRBJ1-3; D unresolved. This CDR3 spans 14 amino acids. Germline CDR1 reads SQVTM; CDR2 reads ANQGSEA. V was clipped by 4 bases and J by 1 base, with 11 bases between them. CDR3 DNA sequence: TGCAGCGTTGTCAAGGCGGAATCTGGAAACACCATATATTTT. Residues: CSVVKAESGNTIYF.

The chain uses TRBV11-2 and TRBJ2-5, with D possibly being TRBD2 (5 bases). This CDR3 is 13 amino acids long. CDR1 SGHAT and CDR2 FQNNGV come from the germline V gene. The V end lost 4 bases, the J end lost 1 base, and 7 bases lay between the germline ends. The chain's CDR3 is CASSSSGQETQYF. Written as DNA, the CDR3 is TGTGCCAGCAGCTCCAGCGGCCAAGAGACCCAGTACTTC.

V usage is TRBV7-9 and J usage is TRBJ1-4; D uncertain. Between the trimmed V and J ends, which lost 5 bases and 5 bases, there was a span of 12 bases. This CDR3 is 14 amino acids long. CDR1 and CDR2 from the germline V gene are SEHNR and FQNEAQ (reference sequence). The DNA of the CDR3 is TGTGCCAGCAGCGTCGGGTCGCCGAATGAAAAACTGTTTTTT. Translating it yields CASSVGSPNEKLFF.

The chain joins TRBV21-1 to TRBJ2-1; TRBD2 is the table's D call and was not checked against the DNA. TRBV21-1 is an annotated pseudogene. This CDR3 has 17 amino acids. CDR3 loop: CASSKVVPAGGCNEQFF. The CDR3 nucleotides read TGTGCCAGCAGCAAAGTAGTCCCAGCGGGAGGCTGCAATGAGCAGTTCTTC.

The genes are TRBV7-6 and TRBJ2-5; 11 bases are shared with TRBD2. The length of the CDR3 is 18 residues. J was trimmed by 4 bases and V by 2 bases; bases with no gene match: 12. Germline V gives CDR1 SGHVS, CDR2 FNYEAQ. Here the CDR3 reads CASSLHPTSGRSGETQYF. In DNA, the CDR3 is TGTGCCAGCAGCTTACACCCCACTAGCGGGAGATCGGGAGAGACCCAGTACTTC. Based on the CDR3 plus reference TRBV7-6 and TRBJ2-5, the full variable domain is GAGVSQSPRYKVTKRGQDVALRCDPISGHVSLYWYRQALGQGPEFLTYFNYEAQQDKSGLPNDRFSAERPEGSISTLTIQRTEQRDSAMYRCASSLHPTSGRSGETQYFGPGTRLLVL.

The V and J genes are TRBV7-2 and TRBJ2-3; possibly TRBD1 for D (6 bases). This CDR3 spans 14 amino acids. V lost 2 bases and J lost 4, with 10 bases in between. CDR1 is SGHTA and CDR2 is FQGNSA in the germline V gene. The CDR3: CASSLSRGPDTQYF. The CDR3 DNA reads TGTGCCAGCAGCTTAAGCAGGGGACCAGATACGCAGTATTTT.

This clone has just one count. This chain uses TRBV19 with TRBJ2-7; D call uncertain. The V end lost 8 bases, the J end lost 5 bases, and 7 bases lay between the germline ends. In germline, CDR1 is LNHDA, CDR2 SQIVND (reference sequence). This CDR3 region has 10 residues. The CDR3 protein is CASGQDEQYF. The CDR3 DNA reads as TGTGCCAGTGGTCAGGACGAGCAGTACTTC.

The chain joins TRBV14 to TRBJ1-1; D gene ambiguous. Germline loops: CDR1 SGHDN, CDR2 FVKESK. The CDR3 has 19 amino acids. Trimming pared 0 bases from V and 0 bases from J, leaving 20 bases between. The CDR3 loop reads CASSQDRARRDFMNTEAFF. The CDR3 DNA reads TGTGCCAGCAGCCAAGACCGAGCTCGACGAGACTTCATGAACACTGAAGCTTTCTTT.

The chain joins TRBV5-6 to TRBJ2-4; 11 bases line up with TRBD2. The CDR3 sequence is 14 residues long. The J segment lost 3 bases and the V segment lost 4 bases, leaving 0 bases of the junction unmatched. Germline V gene data show CDR1 as SGHDT and CDR2 as YYEEEE. The CDR3 DNA is TGTGCCAGCAGCCTAGCGGGGGGCAAAAACATTCAGTACTTC. Translated, it gives CASSLAGGKNIQYF.

The rearrangement joins TRBV28 to TRBJ2-7, with TRBD2 matching over 16 bases. The CDR3 has 15 amino acids. Germline V lookup: CDR1 MDHEN, CDR2 SYDVKM. Trimming cost V 5 bases and J 12 bases; bases outside gene matches: 10. CDR3 in amino acids: CASSLGTSGRVEGYF. CDR3 DNA: TGTGCCAGCAGTCTGGGGACTAGCGGGAGGGTCGAGGGGTACTTC.

This clone was seen more than once but under ten times. The chain carries TRBV7-6 and TRBJ2-5; D remains unclear. The CDR3 has 12 residues. CDR1 is SGHVS, CDR2 FNYEAQ, per germline. Trimming left V 1 base short and J 5 bases short, with 5 bases between. The CDR3 spells CASSLVAETQYF. CDR3 nucleotides: TGTGCCAGCAGCTTAGTCGCGGAGACCCAGTACTTC.

The gene calls are TRBV6-2 or TRBV6-3 and TRBJ2-1; 12 nucleotides agree with TRBD2. The V and J ends lost 0 bases and 0 bases, in that order; junction bases with no gene match: 6. CDR1 MNHEY and CDR2 SVGEGT come from the germline V gene. This CDR3 contains 19 residues. The DNA of the CDR3 is TGTGCCAGCAGTTACTCCCTAGCGGGAGGGAATCCCTCCTACAATGAGCAGTTCTTC. It translates to CASSYSLAGGNPSYNEQFF.

Written as DNA, the CDR3 is TGTGCCAGCAGCTTGGAGGCCAGGGGCTACGAGCAGTACTTC. Translating it yields CASSLEARGYEQYF. The rearrangement uses TRBV5-4 and TRBJ2-7, with a tentative D call TRBD1 (6 bases). V was clipped by 0 bases and J by 3 bases, with 10 bases between them. This CDR3 contains 14 residues. Looked up from germline, CDR1 is SGHNT and CDR2 is YYREEE (reference sequence).

Only one count was recorded for this clone. The genes are TRBV4-2 and TRBJ2-6, with 10 bases lining up with TRBD2. CDR3 length: 18 amino acids. The junction had 9 bases not matched to a gene; V was cut back by 4 bases and J by 3 bases. The germline V gene has CDR1 LGHNA and CDR2 YNFKEQ. Written as DNA, the CDR3 is TGTGCCAGCAGCCTGCCTCTAGCGGGAGAGGGTGGGGCCAACGTCCTGACTTTC. Its translation is CASSLPLAGEGGANVLTF.

This chain links TRBV19 with TRBJ1-5, with D unclear. V was cut by 9 bases and J by 1 base, with 13 bases left in between. This CDR3 is 14 amino acids long. Per the germline V gene, CDR1 is LNHDA and CDR2 is SQIVND (reference sequence). This chain's CDR3 is CASSPYTSNQPQHF. The CDR3 nucleotides are TGTGCCAGCTCCCCTTATACAAGCAATCAGCCCCAGCATTTT.

V usage is TRBV7-9 and J usage is TRBJ1-4; no definite D call. Trimming left V 1 base short and J 10 bases short, with 16 bases between. The CDR3 runs 15 residues. Germline values: CDR1 SEHNR, CDR2 FQNEAQ (reference sequence). CDR3 in DNA: TGTGCCAGCAGCTTAGAACGGGTATTTTTGGGAAAACTGTTTTTT. Translated: CASSLERVFLGKLFF.

The chain joins TRBV6-6 to TRBJ1-3; 8 bases match TRBD1. CDR3 length: 15 residues. The germline V gene encodes CDR1 MNHNY and CDR2 SVGAGI (reference sequence). V trimming: 4 bases; J trimming: 4 bases; junction bases outside the gene matches: 6. CDR3 residues: CASSSLGTGGNTIYF. CDR3 DNA sequence: TGTGCCAGCAGTTCCCTCGGGACAGGCGGAAACACCATATATTTT.

This clone was observed once. J is TRBJ2-7 and V is TRBV5-1; tentatively, D is TRBD2 (6 bases). Germline assignment: CDR1 SGHRS and CDR2 YFSETQ. The CDR3 runs 16 residues. Trimming left V 0 bases short and J 3 bases short, with 16 bases between. CDR3 sequence (DNA): TGCGCCAGCAGCTTGGGGGTAGCGGCAGCCTTCTACGAGCAGTACTTC. It is translated as CASSLGVAAAFYEQYF.

The V and J genes are TRBV5-4 and TRBJ1-2; no reliable D call. Trimming pared 0 bases from V and 8 bases from J, leaving 11 bases between. Germline-derived CDR1 and CDR2 are SGHNT and YYREEE (reference sequence). The CDR3 totals 13 residues. In nucleotides, the CDR3 is TGTGCCAGCAGCTTGGAGGCCGGGAAGGGCTACACCTTC. Its translation: CASSLEAGKGYTF.

The V call is TRBV7-2, the J call TRBJ1-4; D remains ambiguous. CDR1 is SGHTA and CDR2 is FQGNSA in the germline V gene. Trimming removed 6 bases at V and 7 bases at J, with 12 bases between. The CDR3 runs 13 residues. The CDR3 spells CASSDRRGEKLFF. In nucleotides, the CDR3 is TGTGCCAGCAGTGACCGGCGGGGTGAAAAACTGTTTTTT.

The chain combines TRBV6-1 with TRBJ1-2; 7 bases fit TRBD1. This CDR3 comprises 13 residues. With V trimmed by 1 base and J by 4 bases, 0 bases remained unmatched. CDR1 and CDR2 from the germline V gene are MNHNS and SASEGT. The CDR3 loop reads CASSEGQGYGYTF. The CDR3 DNA reads TGTGCCAGCAGTGAAGGACAGGGCTATGGCTACACCTTC.

This clone was picked up one time. This chain links TRBV19 with TRBJ2-1, with D possibly called TRBD1 or TRBD2 (5 bases each). Germline V gene data show CDR1 as LNHDA and CDR2 as SQIVND (reference sequence). Trimming stripped 4 bases from V and 8 bases from J, with 21 bases between. This CDR3 region has 16 residues. This CDR3 reads CASSRRFWGSQDEQFF. The CDR3 coding sequence is TGTGCCAGTAGTAGGAGATTTTGGGGGAGTCAGGATGAGCAGTTCTTC.

This sequence joins TRBV3-1 (or the pseudogene TRBV3-2) and TRBJ2-5; D perhaps matches TRBD1 (5 bases). The germline V gene encodes CDR1 LGHDT and CDR2 YNNKEL (reference sequence). The CDR3 length is 15 residues. Trimming pared 5 bases from V and 4 bases from J, leaving 17 bases between. The CDR3 reads CASSEGHLKGETQYF. CDR3 sequence (DNA): TGTGCCAGCAGCGAAGGACATCTCAAAGGAGAGACCCAGTACTTC.